The 23 T cell receptor beta chains in this list originate from one sample, sequenced in a study of blood T cells in healthy people across ages. Sample-barcoded 5' priming and a J-beta primer mix drove a second PCR of roughly 7 to 11 cycles. TCRdb reprocessed the 5' RACE reads with MiXCR, giving one entry per CDR3 protein. The data contain about 1.6 million distinct CDR3 sequences, about 32% of them singletons. Sequencing was done on a sample of blood. The receptors derive from a woman between 25 and 40 years old in good health.

This chain links TRBV5-1 with TRBJ1-4; TRBD1 aligns across 7 bases. V was pared by 4 bases and J by 1 base, with 10 bases of the junction left unmatched. The germline V gene encodes CDR1 SGHRS and CDR2 YFSETQ. This CDR3 has 17 residues. CDR3 amino acids: CASSGSTGLVTNEKLFF. CDR3 bases: TGCGCCAGCAGCGGATCGACAGGGTTGGTAACTAATGAAAAACTGTTTTTT.

Concerning this clonotype itself: The junction and the germline gene differ at one end; a read error may be behind it. The V call is TRBV7-6, the J call TRBJ2-3; tentatively, D is TRBD2 (5 bases). This CDR3 is 11 amino acids long. From germline, CDR1 is SGHVS and CDR2 FNYEAQ. As DNA, the CDR3 is TGTGCCGGCAGCCCCGGGAATACGCAGTATTTT. Translated: CAGSPGNTQYF.

A single count supports this clonotype. The V gene is TRBV28, the J gene TRBJ1-2; D gene ambiguous. V gave up 5 bases and J gave up 3 bases, with 10 bases separating them. Germline CDR1 MDHEN, CDR2 SYDVKM. The CDR3 spans 13 residues. The CDR3 is CASSPPSDYGYTF. The DNA for the CDR3 is TGTGCCAGCAGTCCCCCATCGGACTATGGCTACACCTTC.

This clonotype came up a few times. The chain is built from TRBV3-1 and TRBJ2-3, with D unresolved. The CDR3 is 13 residues long. V was pared by 5 bases and J by 4 bases, with 10 bases between. Germline lookup yields CDR1 LGHDT and CDR2 YNNKEL (reference sequence). DNA for the CDR3: TGTGCCAGCAGCAGTTCCCGATCAGATACGCAGTATTTT. Protein: CASSSSRSDTQYF.

In its sample, this clonotype was seen a few times. The gene calls are TRBV4-1 and TRBJ1-4; no definite D call. The germline V gene has CDR1 MGHRA and CDR2 YSYEKL. The ends were cut back, 0 bases at V and 10 bases at J, with 12 bases in the middle. The CDR3 contains 14 residues. The CDR3 region has the DNA TGCGCCAGCAGCCAAGAGGGCACCTTGGTAAAACTGTTTTTT. Its translation: CASSQEGTLVKLFF.

The J gene is TRBJ2-6, the V gene TRBV3-1; D unclear. Germline assignment: CDR1 LGHDT and CDR2 YNNKEL (reference sequence). The CDR3 totals 13 residues. V dropped 10 bases and J dropped 1 base, with 8 bases sitting between them. This chain's CDR3 is CATQTSGANVLTF. The CDR3 bases are TGTGCCACTCAGACATCTGGGGCCAACGTCCTGACTTTC.

This clonotype was found many times. The chain links TRBV13 to TRBJ2-1; the D gene is possibly TRBD1 (5 bases). The V end lost 2 bases, the J end lost 2 bases, and 10 bases lay between the germline ends. The CDR3 is made up of 15 amino acids. CDR1 is PRHDT, CDR2 FYEKMQ, per germline (reference sequence). As DNA, the CDR3 is TGTGCCAGCAGCTTAAGGATACAGGCCTACAATGAGCAGTTCTTC. Encoded protein: CASSLRIQAYNEQFF. The full variable domain, rest sourced from reference TRBV13 and TRBJ2-1, is AAGVIQSPRHLIKEKRETATLKCYPIPRHDTVYWYQQGPGQDPQFLISFYEKMQSDKGSIPDRFSAQQFSDYHSELNMSSLELGDSALYFCASSLRIQAYNEQFFGPGTRLTVL.

This chain links TRBV19 with TRBJ2-7; weak D call: TRBD1 (6 bases). With 4 bases removed from V and 2 bases from J, the gap between germline ends came to 12 bases. The CDR3 spans 14 residues. Germline V gene data show CDR1 as LNHDA and CDR2 as SQIVND (reference sequence). The CDR3 sequence: CASSRETGTYEQYF. The CDR3 DNA is TGTGCCAGTAGTAGGGAGACAGGCACCTACGAGCAGTACTTC.

The chain joins TRBV7-9 to TRBJ1-6, with no clear D. Germline loops: CDR1 SEHNR, CDR2 FQNEAQ (reference sequence). CDR3 size: 13 residues. V lost 1 base to trimming and J lost 15 bases, with 13 bases between them. In DNA, the CDR3 is TGTGCCAGCAGCTTAGACCGGCCGCGACTCCTCCACTTT. Its protein product is CASSLDRPRLLHF.

The J gene is TRBJ2-3, the V gene TRBV20-1; 7 nucleotides align to TRBD1. V lost 2 bases to trimming and J lost 7 bases; unmatched junction nucleotides: 18. Germline V gene lookup returns CDR1 DFQATT and CDR2 SNEGSKA (reference sequence). This CDR3 spans 17 amino acids. The CDR3 DNA is TGCAGTGCTAGATTAACCCCAGGGGGAAAGTCCTCCTATACGCAGTATTTT. Protein: CSARLTPGGKSSYTQYF.

This clonotype was counted between two and nine times. At one end the junction does not follow the germline gene, possibly because of a read error. The V gene is TRBV5-5, the J gene TRBJ2-7; D call uncertain. Germline V gives CDR1 SGHKS, CDR2 YYEKEE (reference sequence). This CDR3 comprises 13 residues. CDR3 in DNA: TGTGCCAGCATCTTGGAAGGCGTAGGCGAGCAGTACTTC. The encoded protein is CASILEGVGEQYF.

This sequence joins TRBV10-3 and TRBJ2-5; TRBD1 matches at 9 bases. The better agreement between TRBJ2-7 and the DNA end casts doubt on the J call. The CDR3 extends over 12 amino acids. CDR1 and CDR2 from the germline V gene are ENHRY and SYGVKD. The CDR3 loop reads CAILDRGGEQYF. CDR3 DNA sequence: TGTGCCATTCTGGACAGGGGTGGCGAGCAGTACTTC.

This clonotype showed up just a few times. The chain is built from TRBV9 and TRBJ1-3, with 8 bases fitting TRBD1. With V trimmed by 3 bases and J by 0 bases, 5 bases remained unmatched. CDR1 is SGDLS, CDR2 YYNGEE, per germline. This CDR3 comprises 16 residues. The CDR3 coding sequence is TGTGCCAGCAGCGAGACAGGGGTCAGCTCTGGAAACACCATATATTTT. Translating it yields CASSETGVSSGNTIYF.

This clonotype was recorded a few times. This rearrangement joins TRBV10-2 to TRBJ2-5; D not certain. This CDR3 has 13 residues. Germline CDR1 WSHSY, CDR2 SAAADI. Trimming took off 7 bases at V and 5 bases at J, with 14 bases between the two ends. The CDR3 sequence is CASTVSVVETQYF. The CDR3 nucleotides are TGCGCCAGCACTGTGTCGGTTGTGGAGACCCAGTACTTC.

The rearrangement links TRBV27 to TRBJ1-4; D is possibly TRBD1 (5 bases). From germline, CDR1 is MNHEY and CDR2 SMNVEV (reference sequence). The V and J ends lost 8 bases and 8 bases respectively, with 18 bases between them. CDR3 length: 14 residues. DNA for the CDR3: TGTGCCAGCTCGACCGGGGCAGGGTGGGAAAAACTGTTTTTT. Encoded protein: CASSTGAGWEKLFF.

This clonotype was counted a few times. The rearrangement uses TRBV7-3 and TRBJ2-7; D gene ambiguous. The CDR3 has 12 amino acids. V was cut by 6 bases and J by 6 bases, with 12 bases left in between. The germline CDR1 and CDR2 sequences are SGHTA and FQGTGA. The CDR3 region has the DNA TGTGCCAGCAGTACGGACGGCGCCGAGCAGTACTTC. It encodes CASSTDGAEQYF. Full variable domain (rest looked up from reference TRBV7-3 and TRBJ2-7): GAGVSQTPSNKVTEKGKYVELRCDPISGHTALYWYRQSLGQGPEFLIYFQGTGAADDSGLPNDRFFAVRPEGSVSTLKIQRTERGDSAVYLCASSTDGAEQYFGPGTRLTVT.

This clonotype was seen only a few times. The chain recombines TRBV10-3 with TRBJ1-4, with a tentative D call TRBD1 (5 bases). This CDR3 region has 14 residues. The V gene lost 6 bases and the J gene lost 4 bases, with 12 bases spanning the gap. The germline V gene has CDR1 ENHRY and CDR2 SYGVKD. The chain's CDR3 is CAISRDSLNEKLFF. CDR3 DNA: TGTGCCATCAGCCGGGACTCGCTTAATGAAAAACTGTTTTTT.

Comment on this clonotype: The junction departs from germline at one end; a sequencing error may be responsible. This chain connects TRBV12-3 or TRBV12-4 to TRBJ2-5; unclear D gene. This CDR3 is 11 amino acids long. Here the CDR3 reads CANSEKRTQYF. CDR3 sequence (DNA): TGTGCCAACAGTGAGAAGAGGACCCAGTACTTC.

This clonotype was recorded at least ten times. The J gene is TRBJ2-3, the V gene TRBV29-1; TRBD1 is a possible D gene (5 bases). CDR1 and CDR2 (germline): SQVTM, ANQGSEA. This CDR3 has 13 amino acids. Trimming stripped 4 bases from V and 1 base from J, with 9 bases between. The CDR3 DNA is TGCAGCGTTGTCCAGGGCGGCACAGATACGCAGTATTTT. This encodes CSVVQGGTDTQYF.

In this sample, this clonotype turned up a few times. The chain combines TRBV20-1 with TRBJ2-5, with a tentative D call TRBD2 (5 bases). The germline gives CDR1 DFQATT, CDR2 SNEGSKA (reference sequence). This CDR3 region has 11 residues. CDR3 DNA: TGCAGCCCGGGATCGGAGGAGACCCAGTACTTC. Translated: CSPGSEETQYF.

This clonotype was detected only a few times. This chain joins TRBV12-3 or TRBV12-4 and TRBJ2-3, with 10 bases fitting TRBD2. The CDR3 contains 16 residues. V shed 2 bases and J 1 base; nucleotides not matched to a gene: 3. The CDR3 loop reads CASSLLLAGGTDTQYF. In DNA, the CDR3 is TGTGCCAGCAGTTTATTGCTAGCGGGAGGCACAGATACGCAGTATTTT.

This clonotype was observed at least ten times. The V and J genes are TRBV10-3 and TRBJ1-1; D is undetermined. The V and J ends lost 0 bases and 1 base respectively, with 9 bases between them. This CDR3 region has 15 residues. CDR1 is ENHRY and CDR2 is SYGVKD in the germline V gene. In nucleotides, the CDR3 is TGTGCCATCAGTGAGTCACGGAACGGGAACACTGAAGCTTTCTTT. It specifies CAISESRNGNTEAFF.

Many counts were recorded for this clonotype. The chain joins TRBV10-3 to TRBJ2-1; D gene uncertain. Germline V gene data show CDR1 as ENHRY and CDR2 as SYGVKD. This CDR3 region has 13 residues. V lost 5 bases and J 5 bases, leaving 10 bases between the germline ends. The CDR3 reads CAISQQLDNEQFF. DNA of the CDR3: TGTGCCATCAGTCAACAACTTGACAATGAGCAGTTCTTC.